This TCR beta chain came from a study of T-cell reconstitution after alpha-beta-depleted transplantation in children (dated by TCRdb to 2016 to 2018). About the full investigation: Using TCR repertoire profiling, the study followed T-cell immune reconstitution in a quantitative way in children after TCRalphabeta/CD19-depleted allogeneic hematopoietic cell transplantation.

This clonotype came up a few times. Its antigen is currently not known. Nothing much larger sits one base from this clone, and base qualities are not available. Beyond this particular receptor, the publication reports: The apparently early alphabetaT-cell count recovery about two months after transplant was reportedly dependent on only several hundred rapidly expanded clones derived from non-depleted graft cells. In some patients, high TCRbeta diversity at day 60 was attributed to recipient T cells and intrathymic progenitors that had survived conditioning. The frequencies of hyperexpanded clones fell over the following months, and after one year, T-cell counts and TCRbeta diversity were mostly attributed to newly produced T cells.

Libraries were constructed by PCR. Sequencing used an Illumina HiSeq 2500. Molecular barcoding was employed in the preparation of TCR libraries, with unique molecular identifiers being used to normalize TCRbeta repertoire quantification. TCRdb trimmed the raw reads at Q25, called clones with MiXCR and kept productive beta chains. Each CDR3 protein gets just one entry, which takes the most common genes and DNA from the rows behind it. Here the sample has about 900,000 distinct CDR3 sequences; about 29% occur a single time. Over 25% of the sample is held by the ten biggest clonotypes. The sample's treatment or condition label, in plain terms: allogeneic hematopoietic cell transplantation with graft depleted of TCRalphabeta T cells and CD19 B cells. TCRalphabeta/CD19-depleted allogeneic hematopoietic cell grafts were given to the transplant recipients, all of whom were children. CDR1 and CDR2, per the germline V gene, are MNHEY and SVGAGI. Inclusive of the bounding cysteine and phenylalanine, the CDR3 is 16 residues long. The kept DNA is CDR3 alone, 48 bases in frame from the first base. V is shortened by 1 base, J by 4 bases, and the region joining them spans 16 bases.

Specimen: PBMCs, mostly from graft donor cells, collected 360 days after TCRalphabeta/CD19-depleted stem cell transplant. The rearrangement combines TRBV6-5 with TRBJ1-2; the D gene remains uncertain. This TCR was sampled from a boy under two years old who had a stem cell transplant for SCID, so the T cells may come from the graft donor. The CDR3 amino acid sequence is: CASSYYQDTKPYGYTF. The base sequence is TGTGCCAGCAGTTACTACCAGGATACCAAGCCCTATGGCTACACCTTC.